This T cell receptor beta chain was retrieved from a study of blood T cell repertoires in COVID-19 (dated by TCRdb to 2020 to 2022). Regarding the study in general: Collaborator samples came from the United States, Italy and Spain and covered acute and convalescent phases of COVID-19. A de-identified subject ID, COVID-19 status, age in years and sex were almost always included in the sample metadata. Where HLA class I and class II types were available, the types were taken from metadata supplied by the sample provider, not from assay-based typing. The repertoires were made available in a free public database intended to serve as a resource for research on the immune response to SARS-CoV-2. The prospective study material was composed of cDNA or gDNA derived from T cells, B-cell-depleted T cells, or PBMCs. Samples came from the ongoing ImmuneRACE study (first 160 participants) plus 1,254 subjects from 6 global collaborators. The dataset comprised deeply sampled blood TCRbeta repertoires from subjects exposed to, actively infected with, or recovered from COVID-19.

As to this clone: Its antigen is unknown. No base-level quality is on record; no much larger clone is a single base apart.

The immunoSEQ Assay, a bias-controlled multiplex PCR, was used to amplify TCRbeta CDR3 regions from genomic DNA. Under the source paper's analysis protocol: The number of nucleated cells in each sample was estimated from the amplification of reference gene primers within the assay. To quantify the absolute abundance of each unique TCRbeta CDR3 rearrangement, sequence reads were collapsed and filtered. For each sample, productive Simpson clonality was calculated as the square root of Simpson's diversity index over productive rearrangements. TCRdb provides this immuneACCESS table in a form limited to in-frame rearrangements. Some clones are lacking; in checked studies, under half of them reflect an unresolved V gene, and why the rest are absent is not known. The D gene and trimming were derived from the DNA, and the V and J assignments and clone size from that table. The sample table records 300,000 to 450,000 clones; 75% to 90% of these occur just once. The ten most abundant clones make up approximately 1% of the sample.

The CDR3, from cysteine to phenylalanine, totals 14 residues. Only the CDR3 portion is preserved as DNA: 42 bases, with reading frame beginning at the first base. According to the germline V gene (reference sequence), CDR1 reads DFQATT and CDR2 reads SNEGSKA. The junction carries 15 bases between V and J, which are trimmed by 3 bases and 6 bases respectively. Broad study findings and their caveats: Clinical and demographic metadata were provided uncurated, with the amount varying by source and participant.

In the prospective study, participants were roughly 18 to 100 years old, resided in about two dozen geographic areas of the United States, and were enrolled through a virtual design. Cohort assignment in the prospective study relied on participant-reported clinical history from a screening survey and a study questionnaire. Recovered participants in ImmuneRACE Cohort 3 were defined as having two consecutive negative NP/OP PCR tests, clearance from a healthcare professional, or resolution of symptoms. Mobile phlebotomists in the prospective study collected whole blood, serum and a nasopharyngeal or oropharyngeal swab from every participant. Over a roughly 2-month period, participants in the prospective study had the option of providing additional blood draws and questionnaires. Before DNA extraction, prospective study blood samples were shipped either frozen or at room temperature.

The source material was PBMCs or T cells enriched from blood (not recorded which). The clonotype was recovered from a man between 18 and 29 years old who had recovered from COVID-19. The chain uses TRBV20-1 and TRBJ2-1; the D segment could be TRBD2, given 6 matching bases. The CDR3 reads CSASTSPGANEQFF. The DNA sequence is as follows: TGCAGTGCTAGTACTAGCCCCGGGGCCAATGAGCAGTTCTTC.